This entry describes one TCR beta chain. Other DNA sequences in the sample encode the same CDR3. As processed by the authors: Reference gene primer amplification gave estimated nucleated cell counts. Data came from immunoSEQ multiplex PCR; TCRdb stores just in-frame clones and leaves some out. V and J calls and clone size are those listed in that table; D and trimming were worked out from the DNA. The sample carries 350,000 to 400,000 clones, roughly 89% recorded once. These data originate in a study of blood T cell repertoires in COVID-19. About the study: Sample material is recorded as cDNA or gDNA derived from T cells, B-cell-depleted T cells, or PBMCs.

Sequenced material: peripheral blood. This sequence was found in a man in his late teens or twenties with active or convalescent COVID-19.

CDR3 nucleotide sequence: TGTGCCAGTAGTATACTTCCAGGTTATAATTCACCCCTCCACTTT. The encoded protein is CASSILPGYNSPLHF. The chain has TRBV19 and TRBJ1-6; D remains ambiguous. Germline-derived CDR1 and CDR2 are LNHDA and SQIVND (reference sequence). Between the trimmed V and J ends, which lost 2 bases and 4 bases, there was a span of 9 bases. The CDR3 length is 15 residues.